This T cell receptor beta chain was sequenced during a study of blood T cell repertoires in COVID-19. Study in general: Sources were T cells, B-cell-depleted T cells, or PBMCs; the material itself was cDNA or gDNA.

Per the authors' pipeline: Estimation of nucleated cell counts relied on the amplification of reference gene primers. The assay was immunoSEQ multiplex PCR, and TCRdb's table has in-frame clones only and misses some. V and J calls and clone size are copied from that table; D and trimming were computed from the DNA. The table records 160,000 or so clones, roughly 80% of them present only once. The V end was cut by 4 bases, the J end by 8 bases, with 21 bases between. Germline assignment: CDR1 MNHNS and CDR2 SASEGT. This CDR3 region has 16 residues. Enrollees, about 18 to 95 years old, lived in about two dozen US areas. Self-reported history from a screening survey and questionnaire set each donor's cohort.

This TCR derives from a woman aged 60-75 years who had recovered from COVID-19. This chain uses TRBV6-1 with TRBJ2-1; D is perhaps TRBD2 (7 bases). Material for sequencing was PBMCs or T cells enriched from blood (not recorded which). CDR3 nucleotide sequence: TGTGCCAGCAGTGTTCGTCGGGGGGCGGTTAGGGATGAGCAGTTCTTC. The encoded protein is CASSVRRGAVRDEQFF.